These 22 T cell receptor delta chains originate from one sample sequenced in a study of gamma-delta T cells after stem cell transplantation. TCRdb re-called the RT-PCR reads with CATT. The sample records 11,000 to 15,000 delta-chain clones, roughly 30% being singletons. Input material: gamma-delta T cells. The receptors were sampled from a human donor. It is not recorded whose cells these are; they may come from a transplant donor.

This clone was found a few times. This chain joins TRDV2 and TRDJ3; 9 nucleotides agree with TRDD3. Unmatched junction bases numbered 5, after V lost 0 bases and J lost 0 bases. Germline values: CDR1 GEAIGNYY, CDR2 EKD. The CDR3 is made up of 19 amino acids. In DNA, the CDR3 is TGTGCCTGTGACACCCTGGGGATACGCCGCTCCTGGGACACCCGACAGATGTTTTTC. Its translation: CACDTLGIRRSWDTRQMFF.

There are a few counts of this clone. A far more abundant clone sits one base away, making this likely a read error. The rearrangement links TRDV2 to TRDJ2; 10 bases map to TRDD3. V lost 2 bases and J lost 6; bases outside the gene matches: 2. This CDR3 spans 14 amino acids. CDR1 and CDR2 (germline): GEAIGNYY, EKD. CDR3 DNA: TGTGCCTGTGACATACTGGGGGATCCAGCACAACTCTTCTTT. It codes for CACDILGDPAQLFF.

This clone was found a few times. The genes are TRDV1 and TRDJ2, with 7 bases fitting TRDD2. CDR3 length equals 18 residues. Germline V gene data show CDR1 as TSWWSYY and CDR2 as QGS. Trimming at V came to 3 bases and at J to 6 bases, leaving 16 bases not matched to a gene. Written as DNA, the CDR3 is TGTGCTCTTGGGGATTCCCATTCCTACGGGGAACAGGCAGCACAACTCTTCTTT. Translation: CALGDSHSYGEQAAQLFF.

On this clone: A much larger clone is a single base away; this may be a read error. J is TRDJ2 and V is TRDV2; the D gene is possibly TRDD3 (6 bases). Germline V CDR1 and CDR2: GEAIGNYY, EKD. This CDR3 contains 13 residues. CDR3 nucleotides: TGTGCCTGTGACCCCGTTGGGGGTACACACCTCTTCTTT. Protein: CACDPVGGTHLFF.

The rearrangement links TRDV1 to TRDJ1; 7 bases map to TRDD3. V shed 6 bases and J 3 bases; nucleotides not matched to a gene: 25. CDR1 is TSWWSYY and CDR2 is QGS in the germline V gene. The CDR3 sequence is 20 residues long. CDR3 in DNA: TGTGCTCTTGGTGCGGTTCGTAAGTTCAGAGGGATACTATACCCCGATAAACTCATCTTT. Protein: CALGAVRKFRGILYPDKLIF.

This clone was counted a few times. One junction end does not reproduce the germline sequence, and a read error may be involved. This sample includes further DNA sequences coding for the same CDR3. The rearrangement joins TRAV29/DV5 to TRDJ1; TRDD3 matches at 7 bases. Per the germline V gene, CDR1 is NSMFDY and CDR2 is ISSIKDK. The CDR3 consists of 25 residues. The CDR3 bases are TGTGCCGCAAGCGGCCCCATTCCCTTTCTTGCTCAACTGGGGAGCCCCCCTCGGTACACCGATAAACTCATCTTT. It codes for CAASGPIPFLAQLGSPPRYTDKLIF.

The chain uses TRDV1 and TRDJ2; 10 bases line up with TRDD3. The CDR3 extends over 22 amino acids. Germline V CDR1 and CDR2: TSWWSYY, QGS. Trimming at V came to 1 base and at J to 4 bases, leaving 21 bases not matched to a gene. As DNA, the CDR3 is TGTGCTCTTGGGGAACGGAACTCCTACTTCTGGGGGATAAAGTTTAAGACAGCACAACTCTTCTTT. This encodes CALGERNSYFWGIKFKTAQLFF.

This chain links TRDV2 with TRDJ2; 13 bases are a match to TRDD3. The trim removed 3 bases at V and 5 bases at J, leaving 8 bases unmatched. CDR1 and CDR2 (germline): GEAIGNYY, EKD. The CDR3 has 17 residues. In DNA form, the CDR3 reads TGTGCCTGTGACCTACGTACTGGGGGATACGGAACAGCACAACTCTTCTTT. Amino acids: CACDLRTGGYGTAQLFF.

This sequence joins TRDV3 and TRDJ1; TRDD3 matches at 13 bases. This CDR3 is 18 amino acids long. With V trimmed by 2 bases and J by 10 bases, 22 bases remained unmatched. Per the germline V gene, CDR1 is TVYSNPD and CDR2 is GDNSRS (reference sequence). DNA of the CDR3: TGTGCCTTTTGCCCCTCTACGTGGGGAGGGACTGGGGGATACGGACTCATCTTT. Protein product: CAFCPSTWGGTGGYGLIF.

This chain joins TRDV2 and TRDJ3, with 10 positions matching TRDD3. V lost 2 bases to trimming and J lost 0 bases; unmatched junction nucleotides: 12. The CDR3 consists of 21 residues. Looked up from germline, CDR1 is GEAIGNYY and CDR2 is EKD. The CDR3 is CACDRTYWGIQSSWDTRQMFF. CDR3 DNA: TGTGCCTGTGACAGGACTTACTGGGGGATCCAAAGCTCCTGGGACACCCGACAGATGTTTTTC.

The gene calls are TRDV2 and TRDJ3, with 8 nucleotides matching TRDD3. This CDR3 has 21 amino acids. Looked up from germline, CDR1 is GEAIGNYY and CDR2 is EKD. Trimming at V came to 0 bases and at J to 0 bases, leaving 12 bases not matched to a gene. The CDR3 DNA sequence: TGTGCCTGTGACACCGCATCGGGGATACCCCCAAGCTCCTGGGACACCCGACAGATGTTTTTC. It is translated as CACDTASGIPPSSWDTRQMFF.

The CDR3 reads CACAGGYSSWDTRQMFF. CDR3 sequence (DNA): TGTGCCTGCGCTGGGGGATACAGCTCCTGGGACACCCGACAGATGTTTTTC. This chain connects TRDV3 to TRDJ3; 11 bases fit TRDD3. This CDR3 is 17 amino acids long. With 4 bases clipped from V and 0 bases from J, the junction kept 5 bases outside the gene matches. The germline gives CDR1 TVYSNPD, CDR2 GDNSRS (reference sequence).

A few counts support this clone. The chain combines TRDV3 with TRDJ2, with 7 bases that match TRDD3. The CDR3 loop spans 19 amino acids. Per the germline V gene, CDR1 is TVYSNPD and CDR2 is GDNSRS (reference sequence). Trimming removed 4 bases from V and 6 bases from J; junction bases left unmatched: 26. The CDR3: CAWTTRGGSVRVGAAQLFF. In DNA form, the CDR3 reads TGTGCCTGGACGACTCGGGGGGGATCCGTTAGGGTAGGCGCAGCACAACTCTTCTTT.

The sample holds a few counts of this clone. The CDR3 coding sequence is TGTGCTCTTGGGGAACTACTCCTTCCTACCCCTTTGGGGGATACTCCTTCGTACACCGATAAACTCATCTTT. It codes for CALGELLLPTPLGDTPSYTDKLIF. The gene calls are TRDV1 and TRDJ1; D possibly corresponds to TRDD3 (10 bases). Germline V gene lookup returns CDR1 TSWWSYY and CDR2 QGS. V lost 0 bases, J lost 0 bases, and 35 bases lay in between. The CDR3 extends over 24 amino acids.

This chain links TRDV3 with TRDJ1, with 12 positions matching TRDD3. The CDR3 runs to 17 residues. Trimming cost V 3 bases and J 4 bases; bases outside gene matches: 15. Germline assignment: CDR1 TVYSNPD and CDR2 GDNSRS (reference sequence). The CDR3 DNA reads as TGTGCCTTCCGCTCGACGTACTGGGGGATACCATGCGATAAACTCATCTTT. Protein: CAFRSTYWGIPCDKLIF.

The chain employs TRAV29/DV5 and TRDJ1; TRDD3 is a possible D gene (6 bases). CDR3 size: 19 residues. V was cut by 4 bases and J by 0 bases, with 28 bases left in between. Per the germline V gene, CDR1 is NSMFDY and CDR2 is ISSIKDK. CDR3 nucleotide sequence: TGTGCAGCACTATGGGGGGACCTAACTTCGTCTACGTACACCGATAAACTCATCTTT. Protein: CAALWGDLTSSTYTDKLIF.

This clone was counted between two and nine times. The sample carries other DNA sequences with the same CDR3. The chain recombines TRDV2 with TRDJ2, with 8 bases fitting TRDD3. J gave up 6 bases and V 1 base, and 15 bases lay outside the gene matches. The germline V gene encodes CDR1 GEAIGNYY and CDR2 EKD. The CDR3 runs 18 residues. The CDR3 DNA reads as TGTGCCTGTGACACTCGGCCGGACTGGGGATACCGGGCAGCACAACTCTTCTTT. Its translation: CACDTRPDWGYRAAQLFF.

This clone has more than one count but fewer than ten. The CDR3 DNA reads as TGTGCCTGTGACTCTCCACTTCTGGGGGATACTCTTAGCTCCTGGGACACCCGACAGATGTTTTTC. This gives the protein CACDSPLLGDTLSSWDTRQMFF. This chain joins TRDV2 and TRDJ3; 11 bases are shared with TRDD3. The CDR3 has 22 amino acids. The germline gives CDR1 GEAIGNYY, CDR2 EKD. Trimming cost V 3 bases and J 0 bases; bases outside gene matches: 15.

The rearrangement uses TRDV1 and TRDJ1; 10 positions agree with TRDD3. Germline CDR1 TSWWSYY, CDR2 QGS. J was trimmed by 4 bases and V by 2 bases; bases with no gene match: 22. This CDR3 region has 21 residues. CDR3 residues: CALGENQPSVLRGIRSDKLIF. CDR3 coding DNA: TGTGCTCTTGGGGAAAACCAACCCAGTGTCCTACGGGGGATACGCAGCGATAAACTCATCTTT.

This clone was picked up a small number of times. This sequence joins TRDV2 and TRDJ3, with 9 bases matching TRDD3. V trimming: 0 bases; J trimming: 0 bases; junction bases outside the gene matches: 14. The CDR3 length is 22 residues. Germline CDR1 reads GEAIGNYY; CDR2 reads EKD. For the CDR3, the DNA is TGTGCCTGTGACACCGTGTGTACTGGGGGACACAAGAGCTCCTGGGACACCCGACAGATGTTTTTC. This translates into CACDTVCTGGHKSSWDTRQMFF.

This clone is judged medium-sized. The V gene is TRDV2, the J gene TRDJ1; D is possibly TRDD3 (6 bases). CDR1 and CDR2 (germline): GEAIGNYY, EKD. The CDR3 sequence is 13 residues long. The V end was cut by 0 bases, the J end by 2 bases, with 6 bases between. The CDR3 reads CACDTWGTDKLIF. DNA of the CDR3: TGTGCCTGTGACACCTGGGGGACCGATAAACTCATCTTT.

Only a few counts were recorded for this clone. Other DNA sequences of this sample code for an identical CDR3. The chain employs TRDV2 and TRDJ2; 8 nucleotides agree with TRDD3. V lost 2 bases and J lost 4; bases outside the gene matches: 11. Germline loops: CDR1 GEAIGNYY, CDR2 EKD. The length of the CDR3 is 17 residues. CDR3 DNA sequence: TGTGCCTGTGACAGACATCGTAGTGGGGATACGACAGCACAACTCTTCTTT. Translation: CACDRHRSGDTTAQLFF.